The entry below describes one T cell receptor (beta chain). Clones were read by immunoSEQ multiplex PCR, and TCRdb kept only the in-frame ones, dropping some. Here the sample spans tens of thousands of clones, roughly 92% being singletons. The data belong to a study of OX40 agonist ivuxolimab in advanced cancers. The V end was cut by 4 bases, the J end by 11 bases, with 17 bases between. The germline CDR1 and CDR2 sequences are WSHSY and SAAADI. This CDR3 has 13 residues. The chain couples TRBV10-2 to TRBJ1-1; no firm D call. The sample consisted of CD4+ or CD8+ T cells sorted from blood, taken in a trial of the OX40 agonist ivuxolimab. The TCR was taken from an adult with an advanced solid tumor such as melanoma, head and neck, liver or kidney cancer. In DNA form, the CDR3 reads TGCGCCAGCAGTGCTGGCGACGCCCGGAAGGCTTTCTTT. Translation gives CASSAGDARKAFF.